This TCR beta chain emerged from a study of CD8 T cells in Susac syndrome. Reverse transcription of about 0.45 to 1 ug RNA was carried out with random hexamers. TCRdb processed the immunoSEQ multiplex PCR reads anew with MiXCR; each CDR3 protein has one entry. The sample includes 100,000 to 150,000 distinct CDR3 sequences, about 94% of them seen just once. Germline CDR1 is DFQATT and CDR2 is SNEGSKA (reference sequence). V gave up 3 bases and J gave up 3 bases, with 11 bases separating them. This CDR3 has 14 amino acids. This sequence originates from a human donor in good health. Sequencing was done on a sample of CD4+ T cells from PBMCs. This sequence joins TRBV20-1 and TRBJ2-2; TRBD1 or TRBD2 may be the D gene (5 bases each). CDR3 region: CSARGDRDTGELFF. CDR3 nucleotides: TGCAGTGCTAGGGGGGATCGTGACACCGGGGAGCTGTTTTTT.